This TCR beta chain was recorded in a study of blood T cell repertoires in COVID-19. Generated by immunoSEQ multiplex PCR, the TCRdb table keeps only in-frame clones and is missing some. The sample consists of about 360,000 clones, around 80% of them appearing once. CDR1 is LGHDT, CDR2 YNNKEL, per germline (reference sequence). V was clipped by 2 bases and J by 2 bases, with 8 bases between them. This CDR3 has 14 amino acids. Input material: peripheral blood. The gene calls are TRBV3-1 (or the pseudogene TRBV3-2) and TRBJ2-3; no clear D gene. This receptor was taken from a man aged 25-45 years with active or convalescent COVID-19. CDR3 loop: CASSQTTTTDTQYF. The DNA of the CDR3 is TGTGCCAGCAGCCAAACTACTACCACAGATACGCAGTATTTT.